The 22 T cell receptor beta chains given below trace back to one sample, sequenced in a study of T-cell memory formation after mild COVID-19. TCRdb re-analysed the 5' RACE reads in MiXCR, keeping a single row per CDR3 protein. This sample carries roughly 560,000 distinct CDR3 sequences, 20% of them seen once, and the ten largest clones take 9.5% to 15%. What was sequenced was PBMCs or a T cell subset sorted from them (not recorded which). These TCRs come from an adult woman who had mild COVID-19 (a few samples of this study predate the infection). Cell type and time point are not known.

The DNA for the CDR3 is TGTGCCATCAGTGAGTCGGAGGGTCAGCCCCAGCATTTT. Protein: CAISESEGQPQHF. This chain joins TRBV10-3 and TRBJ1-5; D is undetermined. This CDR3 contains 13 residues. The V end was cut by 0 bases, the J end by 6 bases, with 6 bases between. Germline V gene data show CDR1 as ENHRY and CDR2 as SYGVKD.

The gene calls are TRBV5-1 and TRBJ1-2; D is undetermined. Germline V lookup: CDR1 SGHRS, CDR2 YFSETQ. CDR3 length equals 14 residues. Trimming took 5 bases from V and 3 from J, leaving 14 bases between them. The CDR3 DNA reads as TGCGCCAGCAGAGCGCCGGCCCGGGACTATGGCTACACCTTC. Amino acids: CASRAPARDYGYTF. The full variable domain, its missing parts supplied by reference TRBV5-1 and TRBJ1-2, is KAGVTQTPRYLIKTRGQQVTLSCSPISGHRSVSWYQQTPGQGLQFLFEYFSETQRNKGNFPGRFSGRQFSNSRSEMNVSTLELGDSALYLCASRAPARDYGYTFGSGTRLTVV.

This rearrangement joins TRBV20-1 to TRBJ2-3, with 13 bases that match TRBD2. This CDR3 region has 15 residues. V shed 2 bases, J shed 4 bases, and the junction held 3 bases outside the gene matches. CDR1 DFQATT and CDR2 SNEGSKA come from the germline V gene (reference sequence). The CDR3 DNA reads as TGCAGTGCTAGAATTGGGACTAGCGGGGCAGATACGCAGTATTTT. It encodes CSARIGTSGADTQYF.

Only a few counts were recorded for this clonotype. The CDR3 here is CSAGHTLLNTIYF. CDR3 bases: TGCAGTGCTGGACACACACTGCTGAACACCATATATTTT. This chain links TRBV20-1 with TRBJ1-3; D perhaps matches TRBD1 (5 bases). CDR1 and CDR2 from the germline V gene are DFQATT and SNEGSKA (reference sequence). The CDR3 has 13 amino acids. Trimming took 5 bases from V and 7 from J, leaving 15 bases between them.

The J gene is TRBJ1-1, the V gene TRBV7-8, with a tentative D call TRBD1 (5 bases). Germline lookup yields CDR1 SGHVS and CDR2 FQNEAQ. The CDR3 has 16 residues. V was trimmed by 1 base and J by 9 bases, leaving 21 bases between them. The CDR3 reads CASSLGLGTRRFQAFF. The CDR3 DNA follows: TGTGCCAGCAGCTTAGGGTTGGGGACTCGACGGTTCCAAGCTTTCTTT. The variable domain in full, with the rest retrieved from reference TRBV7-8 and TRBJ1-1, is GAGVSQSPRYKVAKRGQDVALRCDPISGHVSLFWYQQALGQGPEFLTYFQNEAQLDKSGLPSDRFFAERPEGSVSTLKIQRTQQEDSAVYLCASSLGLGTRRFQAFFGQGTRLTVV.

The chain recombines TRBV5-1 with TRBJ1-1; 7 positions match TRBD1. Germline-derived CDR1 and CDR2 are SGHRS and YFSETQ. V lost 3 bases to trimming and J lost 1 base; unmatched junction nucleotides: 6. The CDR3 runs to 15 residues. CDR3 sequence (DNA): TGCGCCAGCAGCTATGACAGGGTCGGGAACACTGAAGCTTTCTTT. Translated, it gives CASSYDRVGNTEAFF.

The sample holds a few counts of this clonotype. This chain joins TRBV7-9 and TRBJ2-7, with D hard to call. This CDR3 comprises 15 residues. The germline V gene encodes CDR1 SEHNR and CDR2 FQNEAQ (reference sequence). V lost 1 base and J 0 bases, leaving 10 bases between the germline ends. The CDR3 bases are TGTGCCAGCAGCTTAGAGGTGAGAAGCTCCTACGAGCAGTACTTC. This sequence encodes CASSLEVRSSYEQYF.

This clonotype was seen only a few times. The V call is TRBV29-1, the J call TRBJ2-7, with a tentative D call TRBD1 (5 bases). The length of the CDR3 is 11 residues. Trimming pared 7 bases from V and 3 bases from J, leaving 10 bases between. Germline CDR1 reads SQVTM; CDR2 reads ANQGSEA. CDR3 DNA: TGCAGCGCCGGACATTTCTACGAGCAGTACTTC. Translation gives CSAGHFYEQYF.

There are a few counts of this clonotype. This rearrangement joins TRBV29-1 to TRBJ2-5; no clear D gene. The V end was cut by 3 bases, the J end by 4 bases, with 12 bases between. Germline lookup yields CDR1 SQVTM and CDR2 ANQGSEA. CDR3 length: 13 residues. CDR3 amino acids: CSVDEQRAETQYF. CDR3 DNA: TGCAGCGTTGACGAACAGAGAGCAGAGACCCAGTACTTC.

This clonotype was observed a single time. V and J are TRBV6-5 and TRBJ2-2; D might be TRBD1 (5 bases). The CDR3 is 16 amino acids. CDR1 MNHEY and CDR2 SVGAGI come from the germline V gene. V dropped 5 bases and J dropped 6 bases, with 19 bases sitting between them. As DNA, the CDR3 is TGTGCCAGCAGTCCTACGATGACAGATGGTTCCGGGGAGCTGTTTTTT. Protein: CASSPTMTDGSGELFF.

This clonotype was seen only a few times. The chain carries TRBV9 and TRBJ2-1; TRBD1 matches 8 bases. This CDR3 spans 15 amino acids. V was pared by 1 base and J by 7 bases, with 7 bases of the junction left unmatched. Germline CDR1 and CDR2: SGDLS and YYNGEE. The CDR3 DNA follows: TGTGCCAGCAGCGTATCCAGGACAGGGACTAATGAGCAGTTCTTC. Translating gives CASSVSRTGTNEQFF.

This clonotype has only a few counts. The rearrangement joins TRBV13 to TRBJ2-5; TRBD1 matches 7 bases. Germline CDR1 PRHDT, CDR2 FYEKMQ (reference sequence). J was trimmed by 5 bases and V by 6 bases; bases with no gene match: 9. This CDR3 has 14 residues. Here the CDR3 DNA reads TGTGCCAGCAGTACCCGACAGGGACGGGAGACCCAGTACTTC. Protein: CASSTRQGRETQYF.

This clonotype has a handful of counts. In DNA form, the CDR3 reads TGTGCCAGCAGCCGGCTGGGACAGGGGCGATACGAGCAGTACTTC. Its translation is CASSRLGQGRYEQYF. V and J are TRBV14 and TRBJ2-7, with TRBD1 matching over 10 bases. V lost 4 bases, J lost 4 bases, and 7 bases stayed unmatched. This CDR3 spans 15 amino acids. Germline V CDR1 and CDR2: SGHDN, FVKESK.

This clonotype has only a few counts. The chain carries TRBV5-6 and TRBJ2-5; perhaps TRBD2 as D (5 bases). V dropped 4 bases and J dropped 5 bases, with 18 bases sitting between them. Germline V gene sequence: CDR1 SGHDT, CDR2 YYEEEE. The CDR3 loop spans 15 amino acids. The CDR3 loop is CASSHTLASKETQYF. The CDR3 bases are TGTGCCAGCAGCCATACCTTAGCGTCGAAGGAGACCCAGTACTTC. The variable domain in full, completed from reference TRBV5-6 and TRBJ2-5, reads DAGVTQSPTHLIKTRGQQVTLRCSPKSGHDTVSWYQQALGQGPQFIFQYYEEEERQRGNFPDRFSGHQFPNYSSELNVNALLLGDSALYLCASSHTLASKETQYFGPGTRLLVL.

The gene calls are TRBV12-3 or TRBV12-4 and TRBJ1-2, with D hard to call. Trimming removed 4 bases at V and 5 bases at J, with 5 bases between. The CDR3 spans 11 residues. CDR3 residues: CASSSRYGYTF. The CDR3 nucleotides read TGTGCCAGCAGTTCCCGGTATGGCTACACCTTC.

Written as DNA, the CDR3 is TGTGCCAGCAGGGGACCGATTAGGCAGACTGAAGCTTTCTTT. It yields the protein CASRGPIRQTEAFF. The V and J genes are TRBV6-5 and TRBJ1-1, with a weak D call TRBD1 (5 bases). The V gene's germline CDR1 is MNHEY and CDR2 SVGAGI. The CDR3 totals 14 residues. Trimming removed 6 bases at V and 5 bases at J, with 16 bases between.

J is TRBJ2-2 and V is TRBV5-1; D ambiguous. The CDR3 extends over 15 amino acids. Germline V lookup: CDR1 SGHRS, CDR2 YFSETQ. V was shortened by 2 bases and J by 0 bases, with 8 bases between the two germline ends. This CDR3 reads CASSFSATNTGELFF. The DNA for the CDR3 is TGCGCCAGCAGCTTTTCGGCCACGAACACCGGGGAGCTGTTTTTT.

This clonotype came up a few times. The rearrangement uses TRBV15 and TRBJ1-1; D unresolved. The V gene lost 5 bases and the J gene lost 2 bases, with 21 bases spanning the gap. The CDR3 has 17 amino acids. The germline V gene has CDR1 LNHNV and CDR2 YYDKDF (reference sequence). The DNA for the CDR3 is TGTGCCACCAGCCCAGCGGGGTTGGCTCCAGCCAACACTGAAGCTTTCTTT. Its translation: CATSPAGLAPANTEAFF. The full variable domain, its missing parts supplied by reference TRBV15 and TRBJ1-1, is DAMVIQNPRYQVTQFGKPVTLSCSQTLNHNVMYWYQQKSSQAPKLLFHYYDKDFNNEADTPDNFQSRRPNTSFCFLDIRSPGLGDTAMYLCATSPAGLAPANTEAFFGQGTRLTVV.

This clonotype was detected a few times. This chain uses TRBV25-1 with TRBJ1-1; D is uncertain. The CDR3 is 14 amino acids. CDR1 and CDR2 from the germline V gene are MGHDK and SYGVNS. Trimming stripped 1 base from V and 0 bases from J, with 6 bases between. The CDR3 nucleotides are TGTGCCAGCAGTGAATCCGGCGTGAACACTGAAGCTTTCTTT. It is translated as CASSESGVNTEAFF.

This clonotype was seen once. The V gene is TRBV4-2, the J gene TRBJ2-7, with D possibly TRBD2 on 6 matching bases. CDR1 LGHNA and CDR2 YNFKEQ come from the germline V gene. V was shortened by 2 bases and J by 6 bases, with 14 bases between the two germline ends. The CDR3 is 14 residues long. The CDR3 sequence: CASSQPGAGSEQYF. The DNA of the CDR3 is TGTGCCAGCAGCCAACCCGGCGCGGGGAGCGAGCAGTACTTC.

This chain connects TRBV6-5 to TRBJ2-3; a weak D match, TRBD1 (6 bases). CDR1 is MNHEY and CDR2 is SVGAGI in the germline V gene. V lost 0 bases, J lost 6 bases, and 16 bases lay in between. The CDR3 runs 16 residues. The DNA for the CDR3 is TGTGCCAGCAGTTACTCGAACAGGGCCTCCAGGGATACGCAGTATTTT. Translated: CASSYSNRASRDTQYF.

This clonotype has only a few counts. The gene calls are TRBV27 and TRBJ2-3, with D perhaps given as TRBD1 or TRBD2 (6 bases each). Germline V lookup: CDR1 MNHEY, CDR2 SMNVEV (reference sequence). This CDR3 is 13 amino acids long. The V gene lost 7 bases and the J gene lost 0 bases, with 8 bases spanning the gap. CDR3 in amino acids: CASKGGSTDTQYF. The CDR3 DNA reads TGTGCCAGCAAAGGGGGGAGCACAGATACGCAGTATTTT.